The clone carrying this TCR beta chain appeared a few times. The data originate from a study of identical twins. TCRdb called the 5' RACE reads again in MiXCR, with one record for every CDR3 protein. The table lists approximately 590,000 distinct CDR3 sequences, 9.5% to 10% of them singletons. These data were likewise used in another study, on yellow fever vaccine responses in identical twins.

The receptor's source is a woman aged 18-29 years in good health. Sequenced material: PBMCs.

CDR3 region: CASSLGNRGAGLAEAFF. Written as DNA, the CDR3 is TGTGCCAGCAGCTTAGGGAATCGAGGGGCTGGGCTAGCTGAAGCTTTCTTT. The chain combines TRBV7-2 with TRBJ1-1; a weak D match, TRBD1 (5 bases). The CDR3 extends over 17 amino acids. The V gene's germline CDR1 is SGHTA and CDR2 FQGNSA. The V end was cut by 1 base, the J end by 6 bases, with 21 bases between.